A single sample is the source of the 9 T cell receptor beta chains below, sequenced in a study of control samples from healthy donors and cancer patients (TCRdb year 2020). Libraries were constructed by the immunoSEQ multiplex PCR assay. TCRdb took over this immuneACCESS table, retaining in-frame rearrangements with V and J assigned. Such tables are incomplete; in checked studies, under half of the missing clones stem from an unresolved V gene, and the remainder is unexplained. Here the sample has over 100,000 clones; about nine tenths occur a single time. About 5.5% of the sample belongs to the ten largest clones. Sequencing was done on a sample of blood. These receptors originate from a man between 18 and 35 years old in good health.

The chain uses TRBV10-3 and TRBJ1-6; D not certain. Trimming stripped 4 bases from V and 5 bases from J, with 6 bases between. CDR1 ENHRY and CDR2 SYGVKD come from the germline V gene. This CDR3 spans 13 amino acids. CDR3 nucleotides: TGTGCCATCAGTGGTCAGAATAATTCACCCCTCCACTTT. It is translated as CAISGQNNSPLHF.

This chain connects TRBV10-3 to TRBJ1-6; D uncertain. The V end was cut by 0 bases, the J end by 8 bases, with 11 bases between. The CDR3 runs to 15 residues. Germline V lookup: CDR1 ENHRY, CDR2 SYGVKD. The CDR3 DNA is TGTGCCATCAGTGAGTCGACGGCAGACTATTCACCCCTCCACTTT. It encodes CAISESTADYSPLHF.

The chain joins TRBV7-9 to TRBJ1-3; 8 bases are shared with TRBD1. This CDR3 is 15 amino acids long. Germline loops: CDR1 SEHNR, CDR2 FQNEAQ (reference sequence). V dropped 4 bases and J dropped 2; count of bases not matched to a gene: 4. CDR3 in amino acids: CASSSDRGTGNTIYF. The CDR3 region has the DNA TGTGCCAGCAGCTCAGACAGGGGCACTGGAAACACCATATATTTT.

The CDR3 spells CASSQIGSGALHF. The CDR3 DNA sequence: TGTGCCAGCAGCCAGATAGGGAGTGGAGCCCTCCACTTT. This chain connects TRBV14 to TRBJ1-6; D unresolved. From germline, CDR1 is SGHDN and CDR2 FVKESK. There are 13 residues in the CDR3. With 3 bases removed from V and 14 bases from J, the gap between germline ends came to 14 bases.

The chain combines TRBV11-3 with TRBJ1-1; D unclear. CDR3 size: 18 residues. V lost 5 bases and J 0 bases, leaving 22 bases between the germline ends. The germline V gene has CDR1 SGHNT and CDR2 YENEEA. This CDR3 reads CASSVPAGPASLNTEAFF. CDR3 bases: TGTGCCAGCAGCGTCCCTGCTGGACCGGCTTCCTTGAACACTGAAGCTTTCTTT. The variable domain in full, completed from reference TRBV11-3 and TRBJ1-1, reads EAGVVQSPRYKIIEKKQPVAFWCNPISGHNTLYWYLQNLGQGPELLIRYENEEAVDDSQLPKDRFSAERLKGVDSTLKIQPAELGDSAVYLCASSVPAGPASLNTEAFFGQGTRLTVV.

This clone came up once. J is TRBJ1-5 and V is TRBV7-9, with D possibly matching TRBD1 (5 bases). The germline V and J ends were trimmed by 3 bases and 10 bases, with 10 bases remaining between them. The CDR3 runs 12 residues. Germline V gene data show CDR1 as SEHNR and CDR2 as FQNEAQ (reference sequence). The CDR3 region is CASSFSQGPQHF. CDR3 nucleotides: TGTGCCAGCAGCTTTTCTCAGGGCCCCCAGCATTTT.

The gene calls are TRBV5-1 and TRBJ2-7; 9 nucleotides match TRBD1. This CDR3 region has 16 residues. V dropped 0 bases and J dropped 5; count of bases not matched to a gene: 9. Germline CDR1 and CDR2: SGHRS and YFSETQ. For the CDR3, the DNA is TGCGCCAGCAGCTTGGCCGCGGGGACAGGGTACCACGAGCAGTACTTC. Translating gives CASSLAAGTGYHEQYF.

CDR3 sequence reads: CASREGQGGISGYTF. The DNA for the CDR3 is TGTGCCAGCAGGGAGGGACAGGGGGGAATCTCTGGCTACACCTTC. The genes are TRBV2 and TRBJ1-2, with 11 bases identical to TRBD1. The CDR3 consists of 15 residues. Germline trimming cut 6 bases from V and 7 bases from J; bases unmatched to any gene: 10. The germline CDR1 and CDR2 sequences are SNHLY and FYNNEI.

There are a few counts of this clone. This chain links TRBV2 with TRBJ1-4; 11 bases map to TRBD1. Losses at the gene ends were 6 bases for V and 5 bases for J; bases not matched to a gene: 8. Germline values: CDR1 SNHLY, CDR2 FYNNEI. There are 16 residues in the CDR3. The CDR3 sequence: CASRQGQGGKNEKLFF. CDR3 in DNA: TGTGCCAGCAGACAGGGACAGGGGGGGAAAAATGAAAAACTGTTTTTT.